What follows are 32 T cell receptor beta chains derived from one specimen sequenced in a study of neurological immune-mediated disorders (dated by TCRdb to about 2019). The library was made by 5' RACE. TCRdb shows the sequencer as Illumina HiSeq 2500. TCRdb passed the public sequencing reads through fastp at Q25 and MiXCR, retaining productive beta sequences. Rows with one shared CDR3 protein collapse into an entry with the most common genes and DNA. This sample holds 30,000 to 35,000 distinct CDR3 sequences; around 25% were observed only once. The ten largest clones capture less than 35% of the sample. Sequencing was performed on CD4+ T cells from blood. The receptors derive from a man between 45 and 60 years old with HTLV-1-associated myelopathy (HAM/TSP).

This clonotype was counted ten times or more. The V call is TRBV5-1, the J call TRBJ2-5, with a tentative D call TRBD2 (5 bases). Germline assignment: CDR1 SGHRS and CDR2 YFSETQ. Trimming pared 7 bases from V and 5 bases from J, leaving 21 bases between. This CDR3 spans 15 amino acids. CDR3 sequence (DNA): TGCGCCAGCTCGCCGACGGGCCTAGCCGGGGAGACCCAGTACTTC. It is translated as CASSPTGLAGETQYF.

At least ten counts were recorded for this clonotype. This chain connects TRBV19 to TRBJ1-1; 10 nucleotides agree with TRBD1. CDR1 and CDR2 from the germline V gene are LNHDA and SQIVND (reference sequence). Losses at the gene ends were 7 bases for V and 6 bases for J; bases not matched to a gene: 11. This CDR3 region has 15 residues. The CDR3 nucleotides read TGTGCCAGTATCGACAGGGGGCGCCTTCAGGCTGAAGCTTTCTTT. Translation gives CASIDRGRLQAEAFF. Looking up the rest from reference TRBV19 and TRBJ1-1 gives the full variable domain: DGGITQSPKYLFRKEGQNVTLSCEQNLNHDAMYWYRQDPGQGLRLIYYSQIVNDFQKGDIAEGYSVSREKKESFPLTVTSAQKNPTAFYLCASIDRGRLQAEAFFGQGTRLTVV.

This clonotype was counted many times. Here the CDR3 DNA reads TGTGCCAGTAGTAACGGACAGATCTCCTACGAGCAGTACTTC. Translating gives CASSNGQISYEQYF. This chain uses TRBV19 with TRBJ2-7, with D possibly being TRBD1 (6 bases). The ends were cut back, 4 bases at V and 0 bases at J, with 10 bases in the middle. The germline CDR1 and CDR2 sequences are LNHDA and SQIVND (reference sequence). There are 14 residues in the CDR3.

This clonotype was seen many times. The rearrangement joins TRBV27 to TRBJ1-5; D is perhaps TRBD1 (5 bases). The CDR3 runs 16 residues. V was trimmed by 2 bases and J by 4 bases, leaving 15 bases between them. Germline V CDR1 and CDR2: MNHEY, SMNVEV (reference sequence). The CDR3 sequence is CASSLGIGAGNQPQHF. As DNA, the CDR3 is TGTGCCAGCAGTTTAGGGATAGGGGCTGGGAATCAGCCCCAGCATTTT.

The V gene is TRBV20-1, the J gene TRBJ2-3; the match to TRBD2 covers 7 bases. Germline V lookup: CDR1 DFQATT, CDR2 SNEGSKA (reference sequence). Trimming cost V 5 bases and J 3 bases; bases outside gene matches: 5. The CDR3 is 13 residues long. CDR3 in DNA: TGCAGTGCTGTCGGCGGGGGAACAGATACGCAGTATTTT. Amino acid sequence: CSAVGGGTDTQYF.

This clonotype was observed at least ten times. The rearrangement joins TRBV7-6 to TRBJ2-7, with unresolved D. Trimming cost V 5 bases and J 6 bases, with 23 bases left between them. This CDR3 is 16 amino acids long. Germline assignment: CDR1 SGHVS and CDR2 FNYEAQ. CDR3 region: CASSPPGGPSSGEQYF. DNA of the CDR3: TGTGCCAGCAGCCCACCGGGCGGCCCATCCTCTGGCGAGCAGTACTTC.

In its sample, this clonotype was seen once. This chain connects TRBV3-1 to TRBJ2-5; TRBD2 is a possible D gene (6 bases). Trimming removed 3 bases from V and 4 bases from J, with 6 bases in between. CDR1 and CDR2 from the germline V gene are LGHDT and YNNKEL (reference sequence). This CDR3 contains 12 residues. DNA of the CDR3: TGTGCCAGCAGCCAGCGGGGAGAGACCCAGTACTTC. It codes for CASSQRGETQYF.

At least ten counts were recorded for this clonotype. The V call is TRBV5-4, the J call TRBJ1-6; 9 nucleotides agree with TRBD1. V was pared by 2 bases and J by 8 bases, with 5 bases of the junction left unmatched. The CDR3 is 15 residues long. Germline values: CDR1 SGHNT, CDR2 YYREEE (reference sequence). The chain's CDR3 is CASSLRQGEHSPLHF. CDR3 bases: TGTGCCAGCAGCTTACGACAGGGGGAACATTCACCCCTCCACTTT. Variable domain in full (rest from reference TRBV5-4 and TRBJ1-6): ETGVTQSPTHLIKTRGQQVTLRCSSQSGHNTVSWYQQALGQGPQFIFQYYREEENGRGNFPPRFSGLQFPNYSSELNVNALELDDSALYLCASSLRQGEHSPLHFGNGTRLTVT.

This clonotype was found many times. This chain connects TRBV24-1 to TRBJ2-1, with D maybe TRBD2 (6 bases). V dropped 2 bases and J dropped 9 bases, with 13 bases sitting between them. The CDR3 runs 14 residues. Germline V gene sequence: CDR1 KGHDR, CDR2 SFDVKD. The CDR3 DNA follows: TGTGCCACCAGTGATTCCGGGGGTGGGCTTGAGCAGTTCTTC. Protein: CATSDSGGGLEQFF.

This clonotype was detected a few times. The chain is built from TRBV6-6 and TRBJ2-7; D possibly corresponds to TRBD2 (5 bases). V lost 2 bases to trimming and J lost 7 bases, with 18 bases between them. CDR1 is MNHNY and CDR2 is SVGAGI in the germline V gene (reference sequence). The CDR3 loop spans 15 amino acids. DNA for the CDR3: TGTGCCAGCAGTTACGAGCCTCCAACCTCGGGAGAGCAGTACTTC. Its translation: CASSYEPPTSGEQYF.

There are many counts of this clonotype. This rearrangement joins TRBV20-1 to TRBJ2-5; 11 bases are a match to TRBD1. Germline loops: CDR1 DFQATT, CDR2 SNEGSKA (reference sequence). The length of the CDR3 is 14 residues. J gave up 5 bases and V 3 bases, and 5 bases lay outside the gene matches. The DNA of the CDR3 is TGCAGTGCTAGGGGGACAGGGGGTACGGAGACCCAGTACTTC. It specifies CSARGTGGTETQYF.

This clonotype was seen ten or more times. The chain employs TRBV4-2 and TRBJ2-7, with TRBD1 identical over 10 bases. The CDR3 is 12 amino acids. Germline CDR1 LGHNA, CDR2 YNFKEQ. V lost 8 bases and J lost 3; bases outside the gene matches: 1. CDR3 region: CASGTGDYEQYF. The CDR3 bases are TGTGCCAGCGGGACAGGGGACTACGAGCAGTACTTC.

This clonotype was recorded many times. The chain combines TRBV20-1 with TRBJ1-1, with a possible D match to TRBD1 (5 bases). V was shortened by 4 bases and J by 0 bases, with 15 bases between the two germline ends. Germline CDR1 DFQATT, CDR2 SNEGSKA (reference sequence). This CDR3 is 15 amino acids long. The DNA for the CDR3 is TGCAGTGCTAAAAGACAGCGACGAATGAACACTGAAGCTTTCTTT. Its protein is CSAKRQRRMNTEAFF.

The V call is TRBV18, the J call TRBJ2-7; D may match TRBD1 or TRBD2 (5 bases each). The V gene's germline CDR1 is KGHSH and CDR2 LQKENI. V dropped 5 bases and J dropped 2 bases, with 13 bases sitting between them. The CDR3 has 14 residues. The CDR3 is CASSSGTVAYEQYF. CDR3 nucleotides: TGTGCCAGCTCATCCGGGACGGTAGCCTACGAGCAGTACTTC.

In this sample, this clonotype turned up many times. V gene TRBV6-1 combines with J gene TRBJ2-2; D possibly corresponds to TRBD1 (5 bases). The germline V gene encodes CDR1 MNHNS and CDR2 SASEGT. CDR3 length: 17 residues. V was clipped by 5 bases and J by 1 base, with 17 bases between them. CDR3 sequence (DNA): TGTGCCAGCAGTAAACAAACCGGACACGTGAACACCGGGGAGCTGTTTTTT. Its translation is CASSKQTGHVNTGELFF.

This clonotype was counted ten times or more. This sequence joins TRBV7-2 and TRBJ2-7; D uncertain. Germline V gives CDR1 SGHTA, CDR2 FQGNSA. The V end was cut by 0 bases, the J end by 3 bases, with 18 bases between. The CDR3 is 17 residues long. CDR3 sequence (DNA): TGTGCCAGCAGCTTAGCGCTAACCAAAGGTATCATCTACGAGCAGTACTTC. This translates into CASSLALTKGIIYEQYF.

This clonotype was found a few times. The chain joins TRBV2 to TRBJ2-7, with 7 bases aligning to TRBD2. This CDR3 spans 14 amino acids. V trimming: 3 bases; J trimming: 5 bases; junction bases outside the gene matches: 7. CDR1 and CDR2 from the germline V gene are SNHLY and FYNNEI. CDR3 in amino acids: CASSDGGGLDEQYF. DNA for the CDR3: TGTGCCAGCAGTGACGGGGGAGGGCTAGACGAGCAGTACTTC.

This clonotype has a count of ten or more. The chain recombines TRBV10-3 with TRBJ1-5, with D unclear. The CDR3 consists of 12 residues. The V and J ends lost 7 bases and 5 bases respectively, with 9 bases between them. Germline V gene sequence: CDR1 ENHRY, CDR2 SYGVKD. The CDR3 sequence: CAINDRDQPQHF. The CDR3 DNA follows: TGTGCCATCAATGACCGAGATCAGCCCCAGCATTTT.

This clonotype was counted a few times. The rearrangement links TRBV6-6 to TRBJ2-7, with 8 bases aligning to TRBD1. The CDR3 loop spans 18 amino acids. The ends lost 0 bases at V and 3 bases at J; junction bases unmatched: 13. CDR1 is MNHNY, CDR2 SVGAGI, per germline (reference sequence). This chain's CDR3 is CASSYSNDLTGGLYEQYF. CDR3 bases: TGTGCCAGCAGTTACTCGAATGATTTAACAGGGGGTCTCTACGAGCAGTACTTC.

The table lists this clonotype with many counts. The chain recombines TRBV13 with TRBJ1-4; unclear D gene. V was cut by 5 bases and J by 11 bases, with 12 bases left in between. Germline assignment: CDR1 PRHDT and CDR2 FYEKMQ (reference sequence). This CDR3 is 12 amino acids long. CDR3 in amino acids: CASSPMNGKLFF. As DNA, the CDR3 is TGTGCCAGCAGCCCTATGAATGGGAAACTGTTTTTT.

This clonotype was picked up many times. V gene TRBV4-1 combines with J gene TRBJ1-2; D perhaps matches TRBD1 (6 bases). The CDR3 spans 15 residues. CDR1 and CDR2 from the germline V gene are MGHRA and YSYEKL. V lost 2 bases to trimming and J lost 2 bases, with 12 bases between them. This CDR3 reads CASSQPDRPNYGYTF. In DNA, the CDR3 is TGCGCCAGCAGCCAACCCGACAGGCCGAACTATGGCTACACCTTC.

This clonotype was counted many times. The chain recombines TRBV20-1 with TRBJ2-2, with D unclear. The V end was cut by 0 bases, the J end by 1 base, with 6 bases between. Germline loops: CDR1 DFQATT, CDR2 SNEGSKA (reference sequence). The CDR3 runs 14 residues. In nucleotides, the CDR3 is TGCAGTGCTAGAGACAGATTGAACACCGGGGAGCTGTTTTTT. The encoded protein is CSARDRLNTGELFF.

This clonotype was recorded at least ten times. V is TRBV5-1 and J is TRBJ1-5; 7 bases match TRBD1. V shed 0 bases and J 0 bases; nucleotides not matched to a gene: 0. CDR3 size: 15 residues. The germline V gene encodes CDR1 SGHRS and CDR2 YFSETQ. The DNA for the CDR3 is TGCGCCAGCAGCTTGGGGACAGGTAGCAATCAGCCCCAGCATTTT. Its translation: CASSLGTGSNQPQHF.

This clonotype showed up many times. The rearrangement links TRBV7-9 to TRBJ2-7; 10 bases are a match to TRBD1. Germline values: CDR1 SEHNR, CDR2 FQNEAQ (reference sequence). This CDR3 is built from 15 residues. V lost 4 bases, J lost 4 bases, and 7 bases stayed unmatched. The CDR3 sequence is CASSSGQGGRYEQYF. The CDR3, as DNA: TGTGCCAGCAGCTCCGGACAGGGGGGAAGGTACGAGCAGTACTTC.

In this sample, this clonotype turned up many times. The chain is built from TRBV12-3 or TRBV12-4 and TRBJ2-2, with 12 positions matching TRBD1. V lost 5 bases, J lost 3 bases, and 7 bases stayed unmatched. The CDR3 covers 17 residues. The CDR3 nucleotides are TGTGCCAGCAGTCCCGGGACAGGGGGCAAGTACACCGGGGAGCTGTTTTTT. Encoded protein: CASSPGTGGKYTGELFF.

This clonotype was detected many times. The chain uses TRBV10-3 and TRBJ1-1; perhaps TRBD1 as D (5 bases). The CDR3 is 14 amino acids. V lost 0 bases and J lost 5, with 10 bases in between. CDR1 is ENHRY, CDR2 SYGVKD, per germline. The CDR3 nucleotides are TGTGCCATCAGTGAGTCGAGGGGACGGACTGAAGCTTTCTTT. Its translation: CAISESRGRTEAFF.

This clonotype has a count of ten or more. The genes are TRBV2 and TRBJ2-5; D is unresolved. CDR3 length equals 13 residues. The ends were cut back, 2 bases at V and 3 bases at J, with 7 bases in the middle. CDR1 SNHLY and CDR2 FYNNEI come from the germline V gene. The CDR3 sequence is CASSENKKETQYF. DNA for the CDR3: TGTGCCAGCAGTGAAAACAAGAAAGAGACCCAGTACTTC.

The gene calls are TRBV7-2 and TRBJ2-7, with D hard to call. Germline loops: CDR1 SGHTA, CDR2 FQGNSA. Between the trimmed V and J ends, which lost 9 bases and 4 bases, there was a span of 16 bases. The CDR3 has 13 amino acids. In DNA, the CDR3 is TGTGCCAGACACCCCCTCAGGAGTTACGAGCAGTACTTC. Amino acid sequence: CARHPLRSYEQYF.

The CDR3 DNA is TGCGCCAGCAGCTTGGCCACGAGCGGGGGCGGGGAGCTGTTTTTT. It encodes CASSLATSGGGELFF. The rearrangement joins TRBV5-1 to TRBJ2-2, with 8 bases identical to TRBD2. Trimming took 0 bases from V and 7 from J; bases not matched to a gene: 5. The length of the CDR3 is 15 residues. Per germline, CDR1 SGHRS and CDR2 YFSETQ.

This clonotype has a count of ten or more. The V and J genes are TRBV9 and TRBJ1-2, with D maybe TRBD1 (5 bases). V was clipped by 0 bases and J by 8 bases, with 23 bases between them. From germline, CDR1 is SGDLS and CDR2 YYNGEE. The CDR3 is made up of 17 amino acids. The CDR3 is CASSVVPEGTGVEGYTF. The CDR3 nucleotides read TGTGCCAGCAGCGTAGTCCCCGAGGGGACCGGGGTCGAGGGCTACACCTTC.

This clonotype occurred many times. DNA of the CDR3: TGTGCCAGCAGCTTAGGGCCGGGTTTGGGGGAAAACACCATATATTTT. Translating gives CASSLGPGLGENTIYF. The chain couples TRBV7-8 to TRBJ1-3; D possibly corresponds to TRBD1 (5 bases). V was trimmed by 1 base and J by 6 bases, leaving 16 bases between them. Germline V gene data show CDR1 as SGHVS and CDR2 as FQNEAQ. This CDR3 region has 16 residues.

In this sample, this clonotype turned up many times. The chain joins TRBV7-9 to TRBJ1-2; 9 nucleotides agree with TRBD1. The J segment lost 7 bases and the V segment lost 10 bases, leaving 10 bases of the junction unmatched. Per germline, CDR1 SEHNR and CDR2 FQNEAQ (reference sequence). The length of the CDR3 is 13 residues. The CDR3 DNA follows: TGTGCCACTTCAGCGGGGGACAGGGTTGGCTACACCTTC. Its translation: CATSAGDRVGYTF.